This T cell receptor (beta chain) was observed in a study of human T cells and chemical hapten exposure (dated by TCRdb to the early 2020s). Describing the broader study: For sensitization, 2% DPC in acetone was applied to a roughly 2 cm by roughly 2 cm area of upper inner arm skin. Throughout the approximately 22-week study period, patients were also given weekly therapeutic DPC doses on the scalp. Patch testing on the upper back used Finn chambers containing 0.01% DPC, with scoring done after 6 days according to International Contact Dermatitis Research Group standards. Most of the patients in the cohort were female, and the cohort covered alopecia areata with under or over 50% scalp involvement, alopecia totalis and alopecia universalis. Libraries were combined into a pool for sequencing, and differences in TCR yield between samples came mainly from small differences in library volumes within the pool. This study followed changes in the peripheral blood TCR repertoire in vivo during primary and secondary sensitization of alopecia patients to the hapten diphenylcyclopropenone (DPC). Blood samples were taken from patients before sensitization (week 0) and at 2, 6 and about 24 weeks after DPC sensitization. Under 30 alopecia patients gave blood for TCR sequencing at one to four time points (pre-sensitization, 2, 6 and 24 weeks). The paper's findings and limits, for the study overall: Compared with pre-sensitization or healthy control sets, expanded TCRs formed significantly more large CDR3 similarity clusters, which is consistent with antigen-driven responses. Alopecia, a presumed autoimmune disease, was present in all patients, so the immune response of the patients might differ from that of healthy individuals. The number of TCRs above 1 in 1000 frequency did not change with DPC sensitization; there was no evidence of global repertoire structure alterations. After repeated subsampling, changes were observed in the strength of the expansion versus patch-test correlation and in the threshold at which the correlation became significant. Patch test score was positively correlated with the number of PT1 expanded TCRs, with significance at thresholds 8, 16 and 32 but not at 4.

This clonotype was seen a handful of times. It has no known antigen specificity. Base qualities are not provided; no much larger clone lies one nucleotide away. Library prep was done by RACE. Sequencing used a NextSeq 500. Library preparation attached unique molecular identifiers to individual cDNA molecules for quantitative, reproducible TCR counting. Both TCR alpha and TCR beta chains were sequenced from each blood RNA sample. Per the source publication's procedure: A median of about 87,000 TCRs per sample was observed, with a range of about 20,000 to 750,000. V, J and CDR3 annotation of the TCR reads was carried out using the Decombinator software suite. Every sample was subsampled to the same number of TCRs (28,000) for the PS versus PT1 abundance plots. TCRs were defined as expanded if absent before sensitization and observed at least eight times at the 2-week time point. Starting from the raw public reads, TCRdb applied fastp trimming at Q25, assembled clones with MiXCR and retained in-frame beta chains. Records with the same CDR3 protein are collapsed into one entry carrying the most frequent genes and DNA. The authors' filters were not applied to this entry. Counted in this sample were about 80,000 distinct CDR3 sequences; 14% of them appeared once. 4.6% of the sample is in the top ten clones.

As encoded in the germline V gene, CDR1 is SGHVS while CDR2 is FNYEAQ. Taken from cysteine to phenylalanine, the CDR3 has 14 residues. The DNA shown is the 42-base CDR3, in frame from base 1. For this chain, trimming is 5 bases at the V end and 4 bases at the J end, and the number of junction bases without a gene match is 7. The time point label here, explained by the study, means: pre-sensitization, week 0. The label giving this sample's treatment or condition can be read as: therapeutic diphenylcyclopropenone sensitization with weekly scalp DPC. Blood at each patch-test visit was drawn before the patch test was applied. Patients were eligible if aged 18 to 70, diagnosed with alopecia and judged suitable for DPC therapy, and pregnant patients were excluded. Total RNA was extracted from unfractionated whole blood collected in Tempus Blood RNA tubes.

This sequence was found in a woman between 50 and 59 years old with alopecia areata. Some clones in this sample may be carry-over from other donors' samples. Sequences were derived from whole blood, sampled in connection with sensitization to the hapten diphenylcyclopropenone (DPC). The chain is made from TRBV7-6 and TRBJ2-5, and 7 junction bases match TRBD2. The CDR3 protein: CASSPWGGAETQYF. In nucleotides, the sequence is TGTGCCAGCAGCCCATGGGGGGGAGCAGAGACCCAGTACTTC.